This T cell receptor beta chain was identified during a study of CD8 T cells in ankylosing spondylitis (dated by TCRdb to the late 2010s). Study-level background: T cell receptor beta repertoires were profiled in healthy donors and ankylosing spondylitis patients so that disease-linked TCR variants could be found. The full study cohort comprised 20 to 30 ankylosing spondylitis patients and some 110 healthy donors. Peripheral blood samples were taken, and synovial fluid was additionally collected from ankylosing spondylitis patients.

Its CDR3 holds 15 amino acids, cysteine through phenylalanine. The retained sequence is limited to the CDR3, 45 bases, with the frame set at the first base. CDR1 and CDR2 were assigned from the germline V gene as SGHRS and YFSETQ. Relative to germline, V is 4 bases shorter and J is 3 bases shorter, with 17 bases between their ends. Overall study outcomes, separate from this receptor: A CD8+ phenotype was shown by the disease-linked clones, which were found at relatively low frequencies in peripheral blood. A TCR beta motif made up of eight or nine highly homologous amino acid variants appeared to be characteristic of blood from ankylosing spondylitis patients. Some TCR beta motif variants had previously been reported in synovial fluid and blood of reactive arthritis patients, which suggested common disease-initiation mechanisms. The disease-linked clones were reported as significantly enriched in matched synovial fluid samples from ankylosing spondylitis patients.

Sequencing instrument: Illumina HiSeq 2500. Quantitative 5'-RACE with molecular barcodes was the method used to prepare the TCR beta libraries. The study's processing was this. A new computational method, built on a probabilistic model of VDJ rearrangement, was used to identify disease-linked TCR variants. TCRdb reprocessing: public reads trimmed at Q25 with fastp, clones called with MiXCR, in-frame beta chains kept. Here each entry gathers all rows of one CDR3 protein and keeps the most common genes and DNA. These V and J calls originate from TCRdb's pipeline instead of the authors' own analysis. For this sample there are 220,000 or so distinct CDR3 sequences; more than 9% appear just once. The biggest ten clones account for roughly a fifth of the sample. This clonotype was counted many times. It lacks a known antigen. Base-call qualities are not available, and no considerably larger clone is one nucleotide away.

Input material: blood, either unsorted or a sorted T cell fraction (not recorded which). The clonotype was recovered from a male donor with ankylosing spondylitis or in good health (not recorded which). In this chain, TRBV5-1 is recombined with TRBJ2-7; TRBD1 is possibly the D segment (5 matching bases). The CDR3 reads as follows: CASSPSQGTYYEQYF. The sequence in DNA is TGCGCCAGCAGCCCATCGCAGGGAACGTACTACGAGCAGTACTTC.